This T cell receptor beta chain was captured in a study of cytomegalovirus exposure and HLA in healthy donors. This clone came up once. Its antigen is not identified. Germline CDR1 is MNHNY and CDR2 is SVGAGI (reference sequence). Trimming left V 7 bases short and J 3 bases short, with 16 bases between. This CDR3 comprises 14 residues. TCRdb's copy holds only in-frame clones and misses some; the assay was immunoSEQ multiplex PCR. The sample yields about 330,000 clones, around 86% seen once. General study points: The tendency of first-cohort TCR clusters to co-occur in the roughly 130 validation repertoires was the finding of a later analysis.

This receptor was identified in a woman between 18 and 29 years old in good health and CMV-seronegative. Sequenced sample: PBMCs. The chain employs TRBV6-6 and TRBJ2-7; D call uncertain. The chain's CDR3 is CASKLTPSGYEQYF. For the CDR3, the DNA is TGTGCCAGCAAATTAACACCCTCAGGCTACGAGCAGTACTTC.